This record covers a single T cell receptor (beta chain). Its antigen is still unknown. The sample comes from a study of T cell repertoires in aging, cancer and after chemotherapy. The wider study: Over several months to years, re-sampled healthy donor repertoires clearly shared clones. The full dataset contained around 10 million TCR reads. Study conclusions and caveats: Rebound thymic output was suggested by rising median generation probability during chemotherapy in each cancer cohort. In healthy donors, age-related TCR diversity loss mainly reflected lost richness.

Rearranged V-D-J TRB sequences were amplified with a mixed TRB-A/B primer pool. TCRdb processed the multiplex PCR reads anew with MiXCR; each CDR3 protein has one entry. This sample has about 4,800 distinct CDR3 sequences, with less than 25% found just once. The template was genomic DNA from peripheral blood, not RNA. The length of the CDR3 is 12 residues. Per the germline V gene, CDR1 is DFQATT and CDR2 is SNEGSKA (reference sequence). Trimming removed 3 bases at V and 5 bases at J, with 7 bases between. This TCR came from a human donor in good health. The donor label of this sample is uncertain. The gene calls are TRBV20-1 and TRBJ1-4; D unresolved. Source material: blood. The CDR3 bases are TGCAGTGCTAGTTTCCAAAATGAAAAACTGTTTTTT. Amino acid sequence: CSASFQNEKLFF.